The 32 T cell receptor beta chains in this list originate from one sample, sequenced in a study of cytomegalovirus exposure and HLA in healthy donors. This table comes from immunoSEQ multiplex PCR, and its TCRdb copy is limited to in-frame clones, with some not included. The sample yields some 320,000 clones, around 90% seen once. The sequenced sample consisted of PBMCs. The receptors were sampled from a woman in her thirties in good health and CMV-seropositive.

The V gene is TRBV10-3, the J gene TRBJ2-7; 8 bases match TRBD1. The V and J ends lost 4 bases and 4 bases, in that order; junction bases with no gene match: 6. Per the germline V gene, CDR1 is ENHRY and CDR2 is SYGVKD. The CDR3 covers 14 residues. As DNA, the CDR3 is TGTGCCATCAGTGCTGGGCAGGGGGCTTACGAGCAGTACTTC. This translates into CAISAGQGAYEQYF.

Turning to this clone: The sample contains more than one DNA sequence encoding this CDR3. This rearrangement joins TRBV7-2 to TRBJ2-5, with 7 nucleotides matching TRBD1. There are 14 residues in the CDR3. The germline CDR1 and CDR2 sequences are SGHTA and FQGNSA. V shed 3 bases, J shed 2 bases, and the junction held 3 bases outside the gene matches. Written as DNA, the CDR3 is TGTGCCAGCAGCTTCCGGGGACAGCAAGAGACCCAGTACTTC. Translating gives CASSFRGQQETQYF.

The chain carries TRBV11-1 and TRBJ1-1; 9 nucleotides agree with TRBD1. Trimming at V came to 5 bases and at J to 5 bases, leaving 6 bases not matched to a gene. Germline V gene data show CDR1 as SGHAT and CDR2 as FQDESV (reference sequence). The CDR3 sequence is 14 residues long. This CDR3 is CASSDGTGWTEAFF. The DNA of the CDR3 is TGTGCCAGCAGCGACGGGACAGGGTGGACTGAAGCTTTCTTT.

The rearrangement uses TRBV28 and TRBJ2-5, with D unresolved. V lost 3 bases and J lost 7, with 12 bases in between. CDR3 length equals 13 residues. Germline V gene sequence: CDR1 MDHEN, CDR2 SYDVKM. Here the CDR3 reads CASSLGGFGTQYF. The DNA for the CDR3 is TGTGCCAGCAGTTTGGGTGGTTTCGGGACCCAGTACTTC.

The chain employs TRBV29-1 and TRBJ2-1, with TRBD2 matching 8 bases. J gave up 8 bases and V 1 base, and 7 bases lay outside the gene matches. The CDR3 loop spans 14 amino acids. The germline gives CDR1 SQVTM, CDR2 ANQGSEA. CDR3 nucleotides: TGCAGCGTTGAAGCTTTCGGGACTAGTGATGAGCAGTTCTTC. Protein: CSVEAFGTSDEQFF.

The chain has TRBV5-4 and TRBJ2-4, with D tentatively TRBD2 (6 bases). The CDR3 covers 16 residues. The germline V and J ends were trimmed by 5 bases and 8 bases, with 23 bases remaining between them. Germline assignment: CDR1 SGHNT and CDR2 YYREEE (reference sequence). The CDR3 loop is CASRHAGTPTLDIQYF. The CDR3 nucleotides read TGTGCCAGCAGACACGCCGGGACTCCTACGCTAGACATTCAGTACTTC.

The V call is TRBV28, the J call TRBJ2-7, with TRBD2 matching over 7 bases. V shed 8 bases, J shed 2 bases, and the junction held 9 bases outside the gene matches. Per germline, CDR1 MDHEN and CDR2 SYDVKM. The CDR3 is 14 residues long. Here the CDR3 reads CASERGLYPYEQYF. The CDR3 bases are TGTGCCAGCGAACGGGGACTATATCCCTACGAGCAGTACTTC.

V is TRBV5-6 and J is TRBJ2-5; TRBD2 matches 10 bases. This CDR3 region has 14 residues. Trimming took 0 bases from V and 4 from J; bases not matched to a gene: 0. Germline lookup yields CDR1 SGHDT and CDR2 YYEEEE. CDR3 amino acids: CASSLASGGETQYF. The CDR3 DNA reads as TGTGCCAGCAGCTTGGCTAGCGGGGGAGAGACCCAGTACTTC. Together with reference TRBV5-6 and TRBJ2-5, the CDR3 gives the full variable domain: DAGVTQSPTHLIKTRGQQVTLRCSPKSGHDTVSWYQQALGQGPQFIFQYYEEEERQRGNFPDRFSGHQFPNYSSELNVNALLLGDSALYLCASSLASGGETQYFGPGTRLLVL.

V gene TRBV9 combines with J gene TRBJ2-1; 9 bases are shared with TRBD2. The CDR3 contains 14 residues. Germline V lookup: CDR1 SGDLS, CDR2 YYNGEE. V was pared by 7 bases and J by 8 bases, with 10 bases of the junction left unmatched. The CDR3 coding sequence is TGTGCCAGCGGAACGGGACTAGCCCTGCATGAGCAGTTCTTC. Protein product: CASGTGLALHEQFF. Looking up the rest from reference TRBV9 and TRBJ2-1 gives the full variable domain: DSGVTQTPKHLITATGQRVTLRCSPRSGDLSVYWYQQSLDQGLQFLIQYYNGEERAKGNILERFSAQQFPDLHSELNLSSLELGDSALYFCASGTGLALHEQFFGPGTRLTVL.

The rearrangement uses TRBV4-1 and TRBJ1-2; 10 nucleotides match TRBD1. Trimming at V came to 3 bases and at J to 4 bases, leaving 5 bases not matched to a gene. CDR3 length: 15 residues. CDR1 is MGHRA and CDR2 is YSYEKL in the germline V gene. Here the CDR3 DNA reads TGCGCCAGCAGCCACGACAGGGGGCTCTTCTATGGCTACACCTTC. Its translation is CASSHDRGLFYGYTF.

CDR3 coding DNA: TGTGCCACCAGCAGAGTTTTGACGGGGGCGAACACCGGGGAGCTGTTTTTT. Translated, it gives CATSRVLTGANTGELFF. The chain has TRBV15 and TRBJ2-2; tentative D call: TRBD2 (6 bases). Between the trimmed V and J ends, which lost 1 base and 0 bases, there was a span of 12 bases. Germline CDR1 LNHNV, CDR2 YYDKDF (reference sequence). The CDR3 is 17 residues long.

The rearrangement links TRBV9 to TRBJ2-2; 9 bases match TRBD1. Germline loops: CDR1 SGDLS, CDR2 YYNGEE. The CDR3 is 14 amino acids. J was trimmed by 3 bases and V by 7 bases; bases with no gene match: 4. The CDR3 coding sequence is TGTGCCAGCCAACAGGGGGCGCACACCGGGGAGCTGTTTTTT. As protein: CASQQGAHTGELFF.

This clone came up a few times. Additional DNA sequences in this sample encode the identical CDR3. J is TRBJ1-5 and V is TRBV30; TRBD1 aligns across 7 bases. This CDR3 has 13 residues. The trim removed 0 bases at V and 4 bases at J, leaving 0 bases unmatched. CDR1 is GTSNPN, CDR2 SVGIG, per germline (reference sequence). As DNA, the CDR3 is TGTGCCTGGAGTGTACAGGGGAATCAGCCCCAGCATTTT. Its protein product is CAWSVQGNQPQHF.

The V gene is TRBV9, the J gene TRBJ2-1; TRBD2 agrees at 10 bases. Per the germline V gene, CDR1 is SGDLS and CDR2 is YYNGEE. J lost 6 bases, V lost 0 bases, and 12 bases had no gene match. This CDR3 spans 18 amino acids. DNA for the CDR3: TGTGCCAGCAGCGTAGCTAGAGGTTCGAGCGGGAGGGCCAATGAGCAGTTCTTC. Amino acid sequence: CASSVARGSSGRANEQFF.

This chain links TRBV6-5 with TRBJ1-1; the match to TRBD1 covers 7 bases. V lost 6 bases to trimming and J lost 5 bases; unmatched junction nucleotides: 6. Germline-derived CDR1 and CDR2 are MNHEY and SVGAGI. The CDR3 extends over 13 amino acids. The CDR3 DNA follows: TGTGCCAGCAGGCGACAGGGAGGGACTGAAGCTTTCTTT. Its protein is CASRRQGGTEAFF.

As for this clone: Other nucleotide sequences from this sample produce the same CDR3. The J gene is TRBJ2-7, the V gene TRBV4-2; TRBD2 matches 10 bases. CDR1 is LGHNA, CDR2 YNFKEQ, per germline. This CDR3 contains 15 residues. V lost 4 bases and J lost 0; bases outside the gene matches: 3. CDR3 residues: CASSRTSGSSYEQYF. In nucleotides, the CDR3 is TGTGCCAGCAGCCGGACTAGCGGAAGCTCCTACGAGCAGTACTTC.

The chain links TRBV9 to TRBJ2-3; D perhaps matches TRBD2 (5 bases). CDR3 length: 16 amino acids. Trimming took 4 bases from V and 3 from J, leaving 18 bases between them. Germline V lookup: CDR1 SGDLS, CDR2 YYNGEE. The CDR3 reads CASSSASLMGTDTQYF. DNA for the CDR3: TGTGCCAGCAGCTCGGCTAGCTTAATGGGGACAGATACGCAGTATTTT.

On this clone: A junction end diverges from the germline sequence, so it may reflect a read error. The V gene is TRBV6-5, the J gene TRBJ1-2; D remains ambiguous. Germline V lookup: CDR1 MNHEY, CDR2 SVGAGI. This CDR3 region has 16 residues. DNA for the CDR3: TGTGCCAGCAGATACTCCGGGCAGAAAACTAACTATGGCTACACCTTC. It yields the protein CASRYSGQKTNYGYTF.

The chain employs TRBV9 and TRBJ2-3, with D possibly being TRBD2 (6 bases). The CDR3 runs 15 residues. Germline V gene data show CDR1 as SGDLS and CDR2 as YYNGEE. Trimming removed 4 bases at V and 3 bases at J, with 15 bases between. Here the CDR3 reads CASSRGGLGTDTQYF. Written as DNA, the CDR3 is TGTGCCAGCAGCCGCGGAGGGCTTGGAACAGATACGCAGTATTTT.

V gene TRBV12-5 combines with J gene TRBJ2-1; the match to TRBD2 covers 10 bases. The ends lost 0 bases at V and 7 bases at J; junction bases unmatched: 6. Germline CDR1 and CDR2: LGHNT and FRNRAP. This CDR3 comprises 16 residues. CDR3 sequence (DNA): TGTGCTAGTGGTTTGGTAGTAGCGGGAGGTTTAAATGAGCAGTTCTTC. This gives the protein CASGLVVAGGLNEQFF. Drawing the rest from reference TRBV12-5 and TRBJ2-1, the complete variable domain is DARVTQTPRHKVTEMGQEVTMRCQPILGHNTVFWYRQTMMQGLELLAYFRNRAPLDDSGMPKDRFSAEMPDATLATLKIQPSEPRDSAVYFCASGLVVAGGLNEQFFGPGTRLTVL.

This chain links TRBV7-9 with TRBJ1-4; D possibly corresponds to TRBD1 (6 bases). Germline V CDR1 and CDR2: SEHNR, FQNEAQ (reference sequence). The V gene lost 4 bases and the J gene lost 3 bases, with 9 bases spanning the gap. This CDR3 has 14 amino acids. The CDR3 sequence is CASSSDSANEKLFF. CDR3 DNA sequence: TGTGCCAGCAGCTCGGACAGTGCTAATGAAAAACTGTTTTTT.

The genes are TRBV2 and TRBJ2-5, with 7 bases fitting TRBD1. V lost 4 bases to trimming and J lost 1 base; unmatched junction nucleotides: 0. The CDR3 totals 13 residues. Per the germline V gene, CDR1 is SNHLY and CDR2 is FYNNEI. Written as DNA, the CDR3 is TGTGCCAGCAGTGGACAGGGCCAAGAGACCCAGTACTTC. It encodes CASSGQGQETQYF.

This sequence joins TRBV27 and TRBJ1-2, with TRBD1 as a possible D gene (5 bases). Trimming cost V 2 bases and J 8 bases, with 12 bases left between them. CDR3 length: 13 residues. CDR1 and CDR2 (germline): MNHEY, SMNVEV (reference sequence). As DNA, the CDR3 is TGTGCCAGCAGTTTAGGGCAGGGAAGCGGCTACACCTTC. This translates into CASSLGQGSGYTF.

This chain connects TRBV29-1 to TRBJ2-3; D may be TRBD2 (6 bases). Trimming left V 4 bases short and J 0 bases short, with 14 bases between. The CDR3 has 15 residues. The germline CDR1 and CDR2 sequences are SQVTM and ANQGSEA. As DNA, the CDR3 is TGCAGCGTTGCCCGTCTAGCGCCTAGCACAGATACGCAGTATTTT. Protein: CSVARLAPSTDTQYF.

The chain carries TRBV29-1 and TRBJ2-7; D gene uncertain. The germline CDR1 and CDR2 sequences are SQVTM and ANQGSEA. CDR3 length equals 12 residues. Trimming pared 6 bases from V and 0 bases from J, leaving 9 bases between. The CDR3 sequence is CSVMGSSYEQYF. The CDR3 coding sequence is TGCAGCGTAATGGGAAGCTCCTACGAGCAGTACTTC.

The table lists this clone with a few counts. This chain uses TRBV2 with TRBJ2-7; D gene ambiguous. Germline-derived CDR1 and CDR2 are SNHLY and FYNNEI. The germline V and J ends were trimmed by 5 bases and 2 bases, with 7 bases remaining between them. This CDR3 region has 12 residues. The CDR3 sequence: CASSSPTYEQYF. CDR3 nucleotides: TGTGCCAGCAGTTCCCCAACCTACGAGCAGTACTTC.

This chain links TRBV2 with TRBJ2-7; 11 bases fit TRBD2. The CDR3 has 14 amino acids. Unmatched junction bases numbered 6, after V lost 6 bases and J lost 5 bases. CDR1 SNHLY and CDR2 FYNNEI come from the germline V gene. CDR3 region: CASSVLAGVHEQYF. CDR3 nucleotides: TGTGCCAGCAGCGTACTAGCGGGGGTACACGAGCAGTACTTC.

The rearrangement joins TRBV11-2 to TRBJ2-7; a possible D gene is TRBD1 (6 bases). Trimming removed 6 bases from V and 2 bases from J, with 20 bases in between. Germline CDR1 reads SGHAT; CDR2 reads FQNNGV. CDR3 length: 16 residues. CDR3 nucleotides: TGTGCCAGCAGTTCCTGGCCCAGGGGAAAGACCTACGAGCAGTACTTC. As protein: CASSSWPRGKTYEQYF. Variable domain in full (rest from reference TRBV11-2 and TRBJ2-7): EAGVAQSPRYKIIEKRQSVAFWCNPISGHATLYWYQQILGQGPKLLIQFQNNGVVDDSQLPKDRFSAERLKGVDSTLKIQPAKLEDSAVYLCASSSWPRGKTYEQYFGPGTRLTVT.

The V call is TRBV29-1, the J call TRBJ1-4; 9 nucleotides line up with TRBD1. The germline CDR1 and CDR2 sequences are SQVTM and ANQGSEA. V gave up 6 bases and J gave up 0 bases; unmatched junction bases: 11. This CDR3 is 17 amino acids long. The CDR3 spells CSVLTGGVLATNEKLFF. The CDR3, as DNA: TGCAGCGTATTAACAGGGGGCGTCCTTGCAACTAATGAAAAACTGTTTTTT.

In regard to this clone: One end of the junction fails to match germline, which may point to a read error. V and J are TRBV7-2 and TRBJ2-1, with 7 bases matching TRBD2. There are 15 residues in the CDR3. Germline V gene data show CDR1 as SGHTA and CDR2 as FQGNSA. The CDR3 nucleotides read TGTGCCAGCAGCGTAGCTAGCGGAGGATACAATGAGCAGTTCTTC. It is translated as CASSVASGGYNEQFF.

The chain is built from TRBV28 and TRBJ2-7, with 9 bases fitting TRBD2. Germline assignment: CDR1 MDHEN and CDR2 SYDVKM. The CDR3 covers 11 residues. DNA of the CDR3: TGTGCTGGCGGGGGGGTCTACGAGCAGTACTTC. This translates into CAGGGVYEQYF.

The table lists this clone with a few counts. The V gene is TRBV14, the J gene TRBJ2-7; the match to TRBD1 covers 8 bases. The CDR3 runs to 17 residues. Germline V gives CDR1 SGHDN, CDR2 FVKESK. The V segment lost 1 base and the J segment 2 bases; nucleotides outside the gene matches: 10. The CDR3 sequence is CASSQGSTGQDPYEQYF. The CDR3 DNA reads TGTGCCAGCAGCCAAGGGAGTACGGGACAGGACCCCTACGAGCAGTACTTC.